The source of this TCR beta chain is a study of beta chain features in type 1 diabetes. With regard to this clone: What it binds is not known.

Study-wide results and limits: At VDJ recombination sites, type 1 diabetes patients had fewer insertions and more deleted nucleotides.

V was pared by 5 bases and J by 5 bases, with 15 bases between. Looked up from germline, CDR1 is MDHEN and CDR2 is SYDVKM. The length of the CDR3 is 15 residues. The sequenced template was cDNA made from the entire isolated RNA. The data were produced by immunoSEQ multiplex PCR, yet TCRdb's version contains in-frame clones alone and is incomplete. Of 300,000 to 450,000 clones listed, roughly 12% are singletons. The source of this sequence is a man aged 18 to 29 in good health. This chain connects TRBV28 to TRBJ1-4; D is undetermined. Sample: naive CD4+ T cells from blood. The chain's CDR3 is CASSPAAHRNEKLFF. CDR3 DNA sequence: TGTGCCAGCAGTCCGGCGGCCCACCGGAATGAAAAACTGTTTTTT.